This TCR beta chain stems from a study of T cell responses to AZD1222 COVID-19 vaccine. Background on the study: Second doses that came at about 4 or about 12 weeks were put together. The study's findings and limits: Females outnumbered males among donors, who were mostly white British; clonal diversity was possibly underestimated.

The CDR3 totals 18 residues. The V gene end was trimmed by 2 bases and the J gene end by 6 bases; junction bases not matched to a gene: 12. Germline V gene data show CDR1 as MGHDK and CDR2 as SYGVNS. As for this clone: Its antigen remains unidentified.

Assay: immunoSEQ multiplex PCR; the TCRdb copy retains only in-frame clones and omits some. The repertoire has around 120,000 clones, over 75% of them found once; the top ten carry about 1.5%. The rearrangement joins TRBV25-1 to TRBJ1-6; TRBD1 matches 8 bases. The receptor's source is an adult in good health. The sequences come from peripheral blood, collected on day 0 of AZD1222 vaccination. This chain's CDR3 is CASSEPHPSDRGNSPLHF. The CDR3 DNA reads TGTGCCAGCAGTGAACCCCATCCCTCCGACAGGGGTAATTCACCCCTCCACTTT.